This TCR beta chain was documented in a study of cytomegalovirus exposure and HLA in healthy donors. Points from the study as a whole: Presence/absence results assume similar sequencing depth per donor, which may not hold.

Germline lookup yields CDR1 SGHRS and CDR2 YFSETQ. This CDR3 spans 15 amino acids. With 3 bases removed from V and 6 bases from J, the gap between germline ends came to 16 bases. With respect to this clone: Its target is unknown.

PCR involved 60 Vbeta and 13 Jbeta primers. Clones were read by immunoSEQ multiplex PCR, and TCRdb kept only the in-frame ones, dropping some. This table has 150,000 to 200,000 clones, approximately 84% appearing once. Sequenced input: PBMCs. The chain carries TRBV5-1 and TRBJ2-1; TRBD1 is a possible D gene (6 bases). This sequence originates from a girl aged 5-17 years in good health and CMV-seropositive. CDR3 sequence reads: CASSYTTGLGNEQFF. DNA for the CDR3: TGCGCCAGCAGCTACACGACAGGTTTGGGCAATGAGCAGTTCTTC.